The 20 T cell receptor beta chains given below trace back to one sample, sequenced in a study of blood T cell repertoires in COVID-19. The method was immunoSEQ multiplex PCR; TCRdb's version includes in-frame clones alone and lacks a portion of them. This table has a few hundred thousand clones, roughly 85% appearing once. Input material: PBMCs or T cells enriched from blood (not recorded which). These receptors were obtained from a woman in her thirties or forties with acute COVID-19.

The rearrangement uses TRBV2 and TRBJ1-5; D uncertain. The V end lost 6 bases, the J end lost 0 bases, and 12 bases lay between the germline ends. Germline CDR1 and CDR2: SNHLY and FYNNEI. This CDR3 region has 15 residues. CDR3 bases: TGTGCCAGCAGCCTAGCTGCGTATAGCAATCAGCCCCAGCATTTT. It yields the protein CASSLAAYSNQPQHF.

This clone has only one observation. The same CDR3 can be traced to other DNA sequences in this sample. The V gene is TRBV14, the J gene TRBJ2-7; TRBD2 matches at 11 bases. The CDR3 spans 14 residues. The V gene's germline CDR1 is SGHDN and CDR2 FVKESK. Losses at the gene ends were 2 bases for V and 4 bases for J; bases not matched to a gene: 1. CDR3 sequence reads: CASSQTSGSYEQYF. The DNA for the CDR3 is TGTGCCAGCAGCCAAACTAGCGGGAGTTACGAGCAGTACTTC.

The chain employs TRBV3-1 (or the pseudogene TRBV3-2) and TRBJ1-3, with D possibly TRBD1 on 6 matching bases. This CDR3 contains 16 residues. CDR1 and CDR2 from the germline V gene are LGHDT and YNNKEL (reference sequence). Trimming left V 4 bases short and J 0 bases short, with 13 bases between. CDR3 loop: CASSLLRTVSGNTIYF. The CDR3 nucleotides read TGTGCCAGCAGCCTACTCCGGACAGTCTCTGGAAACACCATATATTTT.

The chain is built from TRBV28 and TRBJ2-7; D call uncertain. The ends were cut back, 5 bases at V and 4 bases at J, with 6 bases in the middle. CDR1 and CDR2 (germline): MDHEN, SYDVKM. This CDR3 has 11 residues. In nucleotides, the CDR3 is TGTGCCAGCAGTAAGCGTTACGAGCAGTACTTC. Its protein product is CASSKRYEQYF.

The chain has TRBV6-5 and TRBJ2-1; D call uncertain. V was cut by 0 bases and J by 9 bases, with 18 bases left in between. CDR1 and CDR2 (germline): MNHEY, SVGAGI. The CDR3 has 16 amino acids. The CDR3 sequence: CASSYSPIAQVGEQFF. CDR3 in DNA: TGTGCCAGCAGTTACTCGCCTATAGCCCAAGTAGGTGAGCAGTTCTTC.

The chain recombines TRBV11-2 with TRBJ2-1; 10 bases match TRBD2. This CDR3 comprises 19 residues. CDR1 and CDR2 (germline): SGHAT, FQNNGV. V dropped 0 bases and J dropped 1; count of bases not matched to a gene: 9. Here the CDR3 reads CASSLELAGLLASYNEQFF. CDR3 nucleotides: TGTGCCAGCAGCTTAGAACTAGCGGGGCTACTCGCTTCCTACAATGAGCAGTTCTTC. Based on the CDR3 plus reference TRBV11-2 and TRBJ2-1, the full variable domain is EAGVAQSPRYKIIEKRQSVAFWCNPISGHATLYWYQQILGQGPKLLIQFQNNGVVDDSQLPKDRFSAERLKGVDSTLKIQPAKLEDSAVYLCASSLELAGLLASYNEQFFGPGTRLTVL.

The rearrangement uses TRBV6-1 and TRBJ1-6; no clear D. The V end lost 1 base, the J end lost 8 bases, and 3 bases lay between the germline ends. The CDR3 has 12 amino acids. Germline V lookup: CDR1 MNHNS, CDR2 SASEGT. CDR3 DNA: TGTGCCAGCAGTGAAGGGCATTCACCCCTCCACTTT. It is translated as CASSEGHSPLHF.

The chain is built from TRBV6-5 and TRBJ1-2; possibly TRBD1 for D (5 bases). V gave up 2 bases and J gave up 4 bases, with 8 bases separating them. This CDR3 contains 13 residues. Germline assignment: CDR1 MNHEY and CDR2 SVGAGI. DNA for the CDR3: TGTGCCAGCAGTTACGGGGCAGTCTATGGCTACACCTTC. This encodes CASSYGAVYGYTF.

The rearrangement joins TRBV10-2 to TRBJ2-7, with a tentative D call TRBD2 (6 bases). V dropped 5 bases and J dropped 3 bases, with 17 bases sitting between them. The CDR3 contains 15 residues. In germline, CDR1 is WSHSY, CDR2 SAAADI. CDR3 protein: CASSRTPLADYEQYF. In nucleotides, the CDR3 is TGCGCCAGCAGTCGTACCCCATTAGCGGACTACGAGCAGTACTTC.

V usage is TRBV28 and J usage is TRBJ2-7, with unresolved D. This CDR3 has 13 residues. Trimming removed 2 bases from V and 6 bases from J, with 11 bases in between. Germline-derived CDR1 and CDR2 are MDHEN and SYDVKM. CDR3 residues: CASSLKPGGEQYF. The CDR3 DNA is TGTGCCAGCAGTTTAAAGCCCGGCGGCGAGCAGTACTTC. Full variable domain (rest looked up from reference TRBV28 and TRBJ2-7): DVKVTQSSRYLVKRTGEKVFLECVQDMDHENMFWYRQDPGLGLRLIYFSYDVKMKEKGDIPEGYSVSREKKERFSLILESASTNQTSMYLCASSLKPGGEQYFGPGTRLTVT.

This chain uses TRBV2 with TRBJ1-5; TRBD1 is a possible D gene (6 bases). The CDR3 has 15 residues. V lost 5 bases and J 4 bases, leaving 15 bases between the germline ends. Germline V gene sequence: CDR1 SNHLY, CDR2 FYNNEI. The CDR3 nucleotides read TGTGCCAGCAGTCCCAAGGGCACAGGGAATCAGCCCCAGCATTTT. Its translation: CASSPKGTGNQPQHF.

This chain uses TRBV6-2 or TRBV6-3 with TRBJ2-2; D unresolved. Trimming stripped 0 bases from V and 10 bases from J, with 12 bases between. The V gene's germline CDR1 is MNHEY and CDR2 SVGEGT. The CDR3 runs 14 residues. Written as DNA, the CDR3 is TGTGCCAGCAGTTACTCGAGAGATTCCCTGGAGCTGTTTTTT. Translated, it gives CASSYSRDSLELFF.

V and J are TRBV19 and TRBJ1-2; D gene unclear. Deletions cut 7 bases from V and 1 base from J, with 19 bases between. The germline gives CDR1 LNHDA, CDR2 SQIVND (reference sequence). The CDR3 consists of 16 residues. CDR3 region: CASKAEADLFNYGYTF. Written as DNA, the CDR3 is TGTGCCAGTAAAGCGGAGGCAGACCTATTTAACTATGGCTACACCTTC.

This chain connects TRBV7-8 to TRBJ1-3; tentatively, D is TRBD1 (5 bases). This CDR3 spans 11 amino acids. Trimming pared 5 bases from V and 16 bases from J, leaving 15 bases between. Per germline, CDR1 SGHVS and CDR2 FQNEAQ. The CDR3 nucleotides read TGTGCCAGCAGCCGTGGTGGGGCCCACTATTTT. It yields the protein CASSRGGAHYF.

The V and J genes are TRBV27 and TRBJ2-3; 12 bases align to TRBD2. In germline, CDR1 is MNHEY, CDR2 SMNVEV (reference sequence). This CDR3 spans 16 amino acids. V was pared by 4 bases and J by 8 bases, with 10 bases of the junction left unmatched. The DNA for the CDR3 is TGTGCCAGCAGTTCTAGCGGGAGGGCCTTGTTCGGTACGCAGTATTTT. This encodes CASSSSGRALFGTQYF.

This clone has a single count. This sequence joins TRBV7-3 and TRBJ1-6; D is unclear. The V gene lost 5 bases and the J gene lost 8 bases, with 16 bases spanning the gap. Germline V gives CDR1 SGHTA, CDR2 FQGTGA. The CDR3 contains 15 residues. CDR3 amino acids: CASSQESSLDSPLHF. CDR3 nucleotides: TGTGCCAGCAGCCAAGAGAGCTCTCTGGATTCACCCCTCCACTTT.

The V call is TRBV28, the J call TRBJ1-2; 10 nucleotides line up with TRBD1. There are 16 residues in the CDR3. Germline lookup yields CDR1 MDHEN and CDR2 SYDVKM. V lost 6 bases and J lost 8; bases outside the gene matches: 15. The CDR3 sequence is CASRPRVGDRGSGYTF. For the CDR3, the DNA is TGTGCCAGCAGACCTCGAGTCGGGGACAGGGGTTCCGGCTACACCTTC.

This chain's CDR3 is CASSLDTIPGRNSPLHF. CDR3 DNA: TGTGCCAGCAGCTTAGATACCATTCCAGGGCGAAATTCACCCCTCCACTTT. The rearrangement uses TRBV11-3 and TRBJ1-6, with D perhaps TRBD1 (5 bases). The CDR3 loop spans 17 amino acids. Deletions cut 0 bases from V and 7 bases from J, with 16 bases between. The V gene's germline CDR1 is SGHNT and CDR2 YENEEA.

This clone was observed a handful of times. The chain combines TRBV3-1 (or the pseudogene TRBV3-2) with TRBJ2-1; 11 bases fit TRBD2. Germline loops: CDR1 LGHDT, CDR2 YNNKEL (reference sequence). CDR3 length: 15 residues. The trim removed 1 base at V and 10 bases at J, leaving 6 bases unmatched. CDR3 residues: CASSQGTSGRGEQFF. CDR3 coding DNA: TGTGCCAGCAGCCAAGGTACTAGCGGGAGAGGAGAGCAGTTCTTC.

The chain combines TRBV27 with TRBJ2-2; no definite D call. The ends were cut back, 5 bases at V and 5 bases at J, with 18 bases in the middle. The CDR3 consists of 16 residues. CDR1 and CDR2 (germline): MNHEY, SMNVEV (reference sequence). The CDR3 loop is CASSPVTAKGTGELFF. CDR3 in DNA: TGTGCCAGCAGTCCCGTAACAGCAAAAGGAACCGGGGAGCTGTTTTTT.